This entry concerns a single T cell receptor beta chain. The V end lost 2 bases, the J end lost 9 bases, and 20 bases lay between the germline ends. The CDR3 is 16 amino acids. Germline CDR1 SGHTA, CDR2 FQGTGA. The data stem from a study of blood T cell repertoires in COVID-19. Clones were read by immunoSEQ multiplex PCR, and TCRdb kept only the in-frame ones, dropping some. This table has roughly 110,000 clones, 75% to 90% appearing once. This sequence was found in a woman aged 45-65 years with acute or convalescent COVID-19. Sequencing was done on a sample of peripheral blood. This chain joins TRBV7-3 and TRBJ2-1; tentative D call: TRBD2 (5 bases). The CDR3: CASSLQAPGSGVEQFF. Written as DNA, the CDR3 is TGTGCCAGCAGCTTACAAGCCCCTGGATCCGGGGTTGAGCAGTTCTTC.